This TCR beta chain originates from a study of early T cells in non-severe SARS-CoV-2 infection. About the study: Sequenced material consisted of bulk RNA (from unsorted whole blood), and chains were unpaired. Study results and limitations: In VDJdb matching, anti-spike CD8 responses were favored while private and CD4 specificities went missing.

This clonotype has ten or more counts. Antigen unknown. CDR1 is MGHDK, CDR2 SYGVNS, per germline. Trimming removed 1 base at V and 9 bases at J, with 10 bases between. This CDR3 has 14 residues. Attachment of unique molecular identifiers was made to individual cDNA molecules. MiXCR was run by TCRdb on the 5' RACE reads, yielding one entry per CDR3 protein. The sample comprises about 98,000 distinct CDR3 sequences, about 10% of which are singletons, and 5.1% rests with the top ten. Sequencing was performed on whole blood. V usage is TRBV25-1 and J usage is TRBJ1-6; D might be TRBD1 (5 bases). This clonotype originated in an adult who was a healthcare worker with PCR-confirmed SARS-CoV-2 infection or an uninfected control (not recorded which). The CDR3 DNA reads TGTGCCAGCAGTGAATTTGCAGGGCTTTCACCCCTCCACTTT. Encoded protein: CASSEFAGLSPLHF.